The 8 T cell receptor beta chains below all came from one sample that was sequenced in a study of early T cells in non-severe SARS-CoV-2 infection. Via MiXCR, TCRdb re-called the 5' RACE reads, giving one row per CDR3 protein. This table holds 60,000 or so distinct CDR3 sequences, roughly 12% found once. The sequencing used whole blood, collected at baseline. These receptors were taken from an adult who was a healthcare worker with PCR-confirmed SARS-CoV-2 infection or an uninfected control (not recorded which).

The CDR3 nucleotides are TGTGCCAGCAGTGAAGGAGGGGACCGCGAGCAGTACTTC. Its protein is CASSEGGDREQYF. The chain carries TRBV25-1 and TRBJ2-7, with a weak D call TRBD2 (6 bases). The CDR3 consists of 13 residues. V dropped 2 bases and J dropped 6 bases, with 11 bases sitting between them. Germline V gene lookup returns CDR1 MGHDK and CDR2 SYGVNS.

This clonotype was counted at least ten times. The gene calls are TRBV6-5 and TRBJ2-1; TRBD2 matches at 8 bases. With V trimmed by 11 bases and J by 14 bases, 14 bases remained unmatched. The germline gives CDR1 MNHEY, CDR2 SVGAGI. This CDR3 has 12 residues. In DNA, the CDR3 is TGTGCCTTAAAAAGGGCTAGCGGGTACAAGTTCTTC. Translated: CALKRASGYKFF.

This clonotype was observed a handful of times. The genes are TRBV6-2 or TRBV6-3 and TRBJ1-5; no clear D. In germline, CDR1 is MNHEY, CDR2 SVGEGT. V was shortened by 2 bases and J by 2 bases, with 13 bases between the two germline ends. This CDR3 is built from 16 residues. DNA of the CDR3: TGTGCCAGCAGTTACCGCAGGAAAACGGGCAATCAGCCCCAGCATTTT. Its translation is CASSYRRKTGNQPQHF.

The V and J genes are TRBV29-1 and TRBJ2-3, with a tentative D call TRBD1 (5 bases). This CDR3 spans 13 amino acids. The V and J ends lost 5 bases and 5 bases respectively, with 14 bases between them. CDR1 and CDR2 (germline): SQVTM, ANQGSEA. CDR3 DNA sequence: TGCAGCGTTTCTAGGGGATCCGGAGATACGCAGTATTTT. Translating it yields CSVSRGSGDTQYF.

In its sample, this clonotype was seen many times. The chain employs TRBV15 and TRBJ1-1; unclear D gene. V was trimmed by 1 base and J by 1 base, leaving 4 bases between them. The length of the CDR3 is 13 residues. Germline CDR1 is LNHNV and CDR2 is YYDKDF (reference sequence). DNA of the CDR3: TGTGCCACCAGCAGAGCGGGGAACACTGAAGCTTTCTTT. It translates to CATSRAGNTEAFF. Full variable domain (rest looked up from reference TRBV15 and TRBJ1-1): DAMVIQNPRYQVTQFGKPVTLSCSQTLNHNVMYWYQQKSSQAPKLLFHYYDKDFNNEADTPDNFQSRRPNTSFCFLDIRSPGLGDTAMYLCATSRAGNTEAFFGQGTRLTVV.

This clonotype showed up many times. V usage is TRBV6-1 and J usage is TRBJ1-2; D gene ambiguous. The CDR3 sequence is 12 residues long. CDR1 and CDR2 (germline): MNHNS, SASEGT. Trimming removed 7 bases from V and 5 bases from J, with 11 bases in between. CDR3 region: CASTGLEYGYTF. CDR3 bases: TGTGCCAGCACAGGATTAGAATATGGCTACACCTTC.

The rearrangement links TRBV5-1 to TRBJ2-7; no firm D call. The CDR3 has 13 amino acids. The germline V gene has CDR1 SGHRS and CDR2 YFSETQ. V lost 2 bases to trimming and J lost 1 base, with 7 bases between them. CDR3 in DNA: TGCGCCAGCAGCTTTGACTGGTCCTACGAGCAGTACTTC. Translation: CASSFDWSYEQYF.

This clonotype was seen a handful of times. The chain employs TRBV4-3 and TRBJ2-7, with 8 bases lining up with TRBD2. The CDR3 spans 15 residues. With V trimmed by 1 base and J by 2 bases, 4 bases remained unmatched. Germline-derived CDR1 and CDR2 are LGHNA and YSLEER. The CDR3 DNA is TGCGCCAGCAGCCAAGTAACTAGCGGCCCCTACGAGCAGTACTTC. Translating gives CASSQVTSGPYEQYF.